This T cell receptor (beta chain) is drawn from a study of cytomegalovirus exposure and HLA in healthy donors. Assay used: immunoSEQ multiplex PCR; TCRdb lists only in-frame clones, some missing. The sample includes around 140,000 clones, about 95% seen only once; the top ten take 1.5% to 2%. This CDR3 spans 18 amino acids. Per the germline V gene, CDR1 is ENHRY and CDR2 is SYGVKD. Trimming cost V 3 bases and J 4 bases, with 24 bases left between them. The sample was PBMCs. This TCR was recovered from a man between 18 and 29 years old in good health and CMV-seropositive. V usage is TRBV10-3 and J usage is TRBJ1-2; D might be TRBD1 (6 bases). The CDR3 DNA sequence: TGTGCCATCAGTGACATGAAGAGGCAGGGCGACAGGCCCTATGGCTACACCTTC. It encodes CAISDMKRQGDRPYGYTF.